The next 4 T cell receptor beta chains were all read from a single sample in a study of T-cell reconstitution after alpha-beta-depleted transplantation in children. Molecular barcoding with unique molecular identifiers was used for the TCRbeta library. One entry per CDR3 protein results from TCRdb running MiXCR on the PCR reads. There are almost 500,000 distinct CDR3 sequences in the sample; roughly an eighth occur only once, and about 6% lies in the top ten. This material consisted of PBMCs from the stem cell graft donor, taken from the stem cell graft. All receptors come from a human donor who donated a stem cell graft to a child with combined immunodeficiency.

This clonotype was observed at least ten times. This chain uses TRBV12-3 or TRBV12-4 with TRBJ1-5; TRBD1 matches 9 bases. The CDR3 is 14 amino acids. V dropped 4 bases and J dropped 8; count of bases not matched to a gene: 6. Written as DNA, the CDR3 is TGTGCCAGCAGTTCCAACAGGGGGCTTGAGCCCCAGCATTTT. Its translation is CASSSNRGLEPQHF.

This clonotype was seen many times. This rearrangement joins TRBV7-9 to TRBJ2-1, with TRBD2 identical over 10 bases. The ends lost 3 bases at V and 7 bases at J; junction bases unmatched: 9. The CDR3 sequence is 16 residues long. The germline gives CDR1 SEHNR, CDR2 FQNEAQ (reference sequence). The CDR3 reads CASSFVEREGQNEQFF. The CDR3 DNA reads as TGTGCCAGCAGCTTCGTCGAGCGGGAGGGCCAGAATGAGCAGTTCTTC.

This clonotype was observed a handful of times. V is TRBV9 and J is TRBJ2-7, with 7 bases lining up with TRBD1. Looked up from germline, CDR1 is SGDLS and CDR2 is YYNGEE. This CDR3 is built from 14 residues. The V segment lost 3 bases and the J segment 3 bases; nucleotides outside the gene matches: 6. CDR3 protein: CASSAPGQYYEQYF. CDR3 sequence (DNA): TGTGCCAGCAGCGCTCCGGGACAGTACTACGAGCAGTACTTC.

The chain uses TRBV24-1 and TRBJ2-2; 10 bases agree with TRBD2. This CDR3 spans 16 amino acids. The V gene's germline CDR1 is KGHDR and CDR2 SFDVKD. J was trimmed by 7 bases and V by 0 bases; bases with no gene match: 4. CDR3 sequence: CATSDLSSGSGGELFF. CDR3 bases: TGTGCCACCAGTGATTTGTCTAGCGGGAGCGGCGGGGAGCTGTTTTTT.